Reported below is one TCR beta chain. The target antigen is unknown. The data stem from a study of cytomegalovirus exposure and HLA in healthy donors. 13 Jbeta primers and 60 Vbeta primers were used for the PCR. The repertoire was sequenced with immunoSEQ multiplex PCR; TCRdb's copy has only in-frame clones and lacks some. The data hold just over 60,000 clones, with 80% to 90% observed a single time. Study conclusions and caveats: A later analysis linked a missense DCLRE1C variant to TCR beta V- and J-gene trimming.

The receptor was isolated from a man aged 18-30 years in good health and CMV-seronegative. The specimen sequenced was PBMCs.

In nucleotides, the CDR3 is TGTGCCAGCAGTGAAACAGCGAACACTGAAGCTTTCTTT. This sequence encodes CASSETANTEAFF. The chain couples TRBV2 to TRBJ1-1; D uncertain. The CDR3 extends over 13 amino acids. Germline assignment: CDR1 SNHLY and CDR2 FYNNEI. Deletions cut 2 bases from V and 1 base from J, with 5 bases between.